Listed here are 4 T cell receptor beta chains from one sample, sequenced in a study of T cells in Graves' hyperthyroidism and ophthalmopathy. Amplification yielded TCR beta CDR3 regions, with RNA transcripts as the source. Primed by the HTBI set, a first-round RT-PCR was run on the TCR CDR3. TCRdb reprocessed the multiplex PCR reads via MiXCR and lists one record per CDR3 protein. The sample contains 490,000 or so distinct CDR3 sequences, nearly 20% of which appear only once. The sequenced sample consisted of blood. The receptors were sampled from a man between 35 and 55 years old with Graves' ophthalmopathy.

This clonotype was recorded at least ten times. The chain couples TRBV6-5 to TRBJ2-2, with a tentative D call TRBD1 (6 bases). Trimming removed 0 bases from V and 6 bases from J, with 20 bases in between. The germline V gene encodes CDR1 MNHEY and CDR2 SVGAGI. There are 18 residues in the CDR3. Here the CDR3 reads CASSYSGGPRVYAGELFF. CDR3 sequence (DNA): TGTGCCAGCAGTTACTCAGGGGGACCCAGGGTGTACGCCGGGGAGCTGTTTTTT.

This clonotype has ten or more counts. This chain links TRBV7-3 with TRBJ2-7, with 12 nucleotides matching TRBD2. Trimming took 6 bases from V and 3 from J; bases not matched to a gene: 3. Germline V lookup: CDR1 SGHTA, CDR2 FQGTGA. The CDR3 has 14 residues. This chain's CDR3 is CASSLAGGNYEQYF. The CDR3 DNA reads as TGTGCCAGCAGTCTAGCGGGGGGGAACTACGAGCAGTACTTC.

This clonotype was detected a few times. The gene calls are TRBV11-2 and TRBJ2-5; D call uncertain. The V gene's germline CDR1 is SGHAT and CDR2 FQNNGV. V shed 2 bases and J shed 5 bases, with 12 bases lying between them. CDR3 length: 14 residues. Written as DNA, the CDR3 is TGTGCCAGCAGCTTAACCGGGTTCGGGGAGACCCAGTACTTC. This sequence encodes CASSLTGFGETQYF.

This clonotype was detected only once. The V and J genes are TRBV6-1 and TRBJ2-2; no clear D. V lost 6 bases and J lost 8, with 10 bases in between. Looked up from germline, CDR1 is MNHNS and CDR2 is SASEGT. This CDR3 comprises 12 residues. The CDR3 loop is CASRTALGELFF. The CDR3 DNA reads as TGTGCCAGCAGAACAGCCTTAGGGGAGCTGTTTTTT.